This T cell receptor (beta chain) came from a study of blood T cell repertoires in COVID-19. On the study more broadly: Samples of COVID-19 (acute and convalescent) were obtained from the United States, Italy and Spain. The cDNA or gDNA used as material had been derived from T cells, B-cell-depleted T cells, or PBMCs.

Source study methods: How many nucleated cells were present was estimated from reference gene primer amplification. The table came from immunoSEQ multiplex PCR; TCRdb's copy has only in-frame clones and leaves some out. The DNA was the basis for D and trimming; V, J and clone size are from that table. The sample yields 120,000 or so clones, about four fifths seen once. CDR3 length: 14 amino acids. Per germline, CDR1 LGHNA and CDR2 YSLEER. V shed 0 bases, J shed 4 bases, and the junction held 2 bases outside the gene matches. This clonotype was sampled from a man between 60 and 70 years old with active or convalescent COVID-19. V usage is TRBV4-3 and J usage is TRBJ1-2; 7 bases are shared with TRBD1. The specimen sequenced was peripheral blood. As DNA, the CDR3 is TGCGCCAGCAGCCAAGACCACAGGGGCTATGGCTACACCTTC. Protein sequence: CASSQDHRGYGYTF.